This is a list of T cell receptor beta chains from one sample in a study of CD8+ T cells in alopecia areata. The table came from immunoSEQ multiplex PCR; TCRdb's copy has only in-frame clones and leaves some out. This table has some 200,000 clones, more than 45% appearing once. Here the sequenced sample was CD4+ T cells sorted from blood, taken at week 4, from a patient treated with tofacitinib. The receptors were sampled from a human donor with alopecia areata. Each CDR3 is given with its conserved first and last residue. D genes are given only for firm matches.

NA TRBJ2-3 TRBV7-9 CASSPLAASGTDTQYF
TRBD1 TRBJ1-4 TRBV6-5 CASSLTGTGGEKLFF
NA TRBJ2-5 TRBV30 CAWNPPPGGETQYF
NA TRBJ1-2 TRBV6-5 CASSYSTLTNYGYTF
NA TRBJ1-4 TRBV2 CASSEPDSHEKLFF
NA TRBJ1-5 TRBV29-1 CSVVENSNQPQHF
NA TRBJ2-2 TRBV6-1 CASSEYPKGKNTGELFF
NA TRBJ2-7 TRBV12-2 CASRLEDTTPYEQYF
NA TRBJ2-1 TRBV29-1 CSVGRDEQFF
TRBD2 TRBJ2-3 TRBV29-1 CSVEVAGDTDTQYF
NA TRBJ1-1 TRBV20-1 CSGYMNTEAFF
TRBD1 TRBJ2-2 TRBV29-1 CSVEGTATPASTGELFF
TRBD1 TRBJ2-3 TRBV29-1 CSVEVGQGSTDTQYF
NA TRBJ1-1 TRBV13 CASSVRNTEAFF
NA TRBJ1-1 TRBV14 CASSHSVNTEAFF
NA TRBJ2-7 TRBV7-6 CASSLAPGANEQYF
NA TRBJ1-4 TRBV14 CASSQEVAEKLFF
NA TRBJ1-2 TRBV30 CAWSEQGDGYTF
NA TRBJ1-6 TRBV7-9 CASSRDLTENSPLHF
NA TRBJ2-2 TRBV6-5 CASTGRGRAGELFF
TRBD2 TRBJ2-7 TRBV20-1 CSARTSYEQYF
NA TRBJ2-7 TRBV5-6 CASSSRRREQYF
NA TRBJ2-7 TRBV5-1 CASRQAGRGNEQYF
NA TRBJ2-5 TRBV30 CAWKGTFQETQYF
NA TRBJ1-1 TRBV11-2 CASSLGLNTEAFF
TRBD1 TRBJ2-2 TRBV7-2 CASSPDRGGTGELFF
NA TRBJ2-7 TRBV6-4 CAVDSEQYF
TRBD1 TRBJ1-2 TRBV6-5 CASSAGTGGRGYTF
NA TRBJ2-7 TRBV6-5 CASTGIGGYEQYF
NA TRBJ2-5 TRBV7-2 CASSQGKQETQYF
NA TRBJ2-6 TRBV29-1 CSAGSGANVLTF
NA TRBJ2-3 TRBV29-1 CSVAADTQYF
NA TRBJ2-1 TRBV29-1 CSVHRGGNNEQFF
NA TRBJ1-2 TRBV4-3 CASSPIVDGYTF
NA TRBJ2-3 TRBV9 CASSVGGASTDTQYF
NA TRBJ1-6 TRBV6-6 CASSRGATNLNSPLHF
NA TRBJ1-1 TRBV7-6 CASSFSKTGNTEAFF
TRBD1 TRBJ1-2 TRBV6-1 CASSFDRAYGYTF
NA TRBJ2-7 TRBV5-1 CASSLDTYEQYF
TRBD2 TRBJ2-1 TRBV4-3 CASSHGLASNEQFF
NA TRBJ1-5 TRBV15 CATSRTGPNQPQHF
NA TRBJ1-2 TRBV27 CASSLSHSNYGYTF
NA TRBJ1-1 TRBV27 CASSTTENTEAFF
NA TRBJ2-7 TRBV29-1 CSVGNEWGAGADEQYF
TRBD1 TRBJ2-5 TRBV10-3 CAISFGTGGRETQYF